This T cell receptor (beta chain) was found in a study of siplizumab effects on memory and regulatory T cells. The repertoire was sequenced with immunoSEQ multiplex PCR; TCRdb's copy has only in-frame clones and lacks some. The sample shows 90,000 to 120,000 clones, about 92% of them seen only once. The clonotype comes from a human donor in good health. Sequenced: Tregs sorted from blood.

CDR3 DNA sequence: TGTGCCAGCAGCCATCGGACAGGGGTCGTGAATGAGCAGTTCTTC. Translation gives CASSHRTGVVNEQFF. The chain recombines TRBV14 with TRBJ2-1; 9 bases line up with TRBD1. The germline V gene encodes CDR1 SGHDN and CDR2 FVKESK. The length of the CDR3 is 15 residues. V was pared by 3 bases and J by 7 bases, with 7 bases of the junction left unmatched.